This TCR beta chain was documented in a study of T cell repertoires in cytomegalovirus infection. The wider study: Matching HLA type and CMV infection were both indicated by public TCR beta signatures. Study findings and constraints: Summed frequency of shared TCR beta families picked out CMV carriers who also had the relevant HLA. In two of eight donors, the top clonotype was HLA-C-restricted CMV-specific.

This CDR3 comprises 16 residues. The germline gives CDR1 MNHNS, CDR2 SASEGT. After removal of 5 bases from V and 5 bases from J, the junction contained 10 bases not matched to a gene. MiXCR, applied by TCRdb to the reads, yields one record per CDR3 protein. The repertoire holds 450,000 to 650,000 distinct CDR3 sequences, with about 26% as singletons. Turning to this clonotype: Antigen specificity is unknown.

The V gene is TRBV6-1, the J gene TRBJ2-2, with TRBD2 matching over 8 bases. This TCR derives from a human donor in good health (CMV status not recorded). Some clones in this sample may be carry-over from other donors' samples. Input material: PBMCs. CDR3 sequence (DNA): TGTGCCAGCAGTTTAAACCCTAGCGGGCTAACCGGGGAGCTGTTTTTT. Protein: CASSLNPSGLTGELFF.